Shown below are 30 T cell receptor beta chains from a single sample sequenced in a study of regulatory T cells in long-lasting Graves disease. To make TCR beta libraries, researchers used iRepertoire HTBI primers and Arm-PCR of CDR3 regions. A single record per CDR3 protein comes from TCRdb applying MiXCR to the multiplex PCR reads. The table has around 460,000 distinct CDR3 sequences, 20% to 25% seen once. Described time point: persistent/refractory GD, antithyroid drugs over 5 years with positive TRAb. PBMC RNA served as the TCR library source. The source material was peripheral blood mononuclear cells (PBMCs), sampled when the disease was refractory, from a patient treated with antithyroid drugs. Receptor source: a female donor with Graves disease.

The chain carries TRBV4-3 and TRBJ2-1; no reliable D call. CDR1 LGHNA and CDR2 YSLEER come from the germline V gene. The CDR3 covers 13 residues. V lost 3 bases and J 6 bases, leaving 9 bases between the germline ends. The CDR3 loop is CASSQLNGNEQFF. DNA of the CDR3: TGCGCCAGCAGCCAGTTAAATGGCAATGAGCAGTTCTTC.

The CDR3 protein is CASSLESAPLQYF. The CDR3 DNA sequence: TGTGCCAGCAGCTTAGAGTCAGCCCCTTTACAGTACTTC. The rearrangement joins TRBV7-2 to TRBJ2-7; no clear D gene. Trimming stripped 1 base from V and 10 bases from J, with 14 bases between. The germline V gene encodes CDR1 SGHTA and CDR2 FQGNSA. There are 13 residues in the CDR3.

CDR3 nucleotides: TGTGCCAGCAGAGGCCCCGTAATTGGATCACCCCTCCACTTT. This gives the protein CASRGPVIGSPLHF. This chain joins TRBV3-1 and TRBJ1-6; D gene ambiguous. CDR1 and CDR2 (germline): LGHDT, YNNKEL (reference sequence). This CDR3 is built from 14 residues. V lost 6 bases to trimming and J lost 10 bases, with 16 bases between them.

The chain couples TRBV19 to TRBJ2-7; TRBD1 matches 8 bases. The trim removed 3 bases at V and 2 bases at J, leaving 3 bases unmatched. CDR3 length: 14 residues. Germline V gene sequence: CDR1 LNHDA, CDR2 SQIVND (reference sequence). The CDR3 region has the DNA TGTGCCAGTAGTATCGGGACAGGCGCCTACGAGCAGTACTTC. Its translation is CASSIGTGAYEQYF.

The chain uses TRBV6-5 and TRBJ2-7; perhaps TRBD2 as D (6 bases). This CDR3 is built from 16 residues. Germline V gene data show CDR1 as MNHEY and CDR2 as SVGAGI. Trimming left V 0 bases short and J 0 bases short, with 12 bases between. CDR3 residues: CASSYSGLGNSYEQYF. The CDR3 DNA sequence: TGTGCCAGCAGTTACTCGGGACTTGGAAACTCCTACGAGCAGTACTTC.

This clonotype was seen a few times. This chain links TRBV10-3 with TRBJ1-1; weak D call: TRBD1 (6 bases). The V end was cut by 10 bases, the J end by 1 base, with 13 bases between. Germline values: CDR1 ENHRY, CDR2 SYGVKD. The CDR3 is 13 amino acids. The CDR3 DNA follows: TGTGCCAACCAGGACAGCCAGAACACTGAAGCTTTCTTT. Protein product: CANQDSQNTEAFF.

The table lists this clonotype with many counts. J is TRBJ2-5 and V is TRBV10-2, with D tentatively TRBD1 (6 bases). V gave up 6 bases and J gave up 5 bases, with 10 bases separating them. Germline values: CDR1 WSHSY, CDR2 SAAADI. CDR3 length equals 12 residues. CDR3 loop: CASRGDMETQYF. The CDR3 nucleotides are TGCGCCAGCAGGGGGGACATGGAGACCCAGTACTTC.

This clonotype was detected ten times or more. The rearrangement uses TRBV2 and TRBJ1-5, with D possibly TRBD1 on 5 matching bases. Germline V gene lookup returns CDR1 SNHLY and CDR2 FYNNEI. The CDR3 covers 13 residues. The V end was cut by 8 bases, the J end by 1 base, with 9 bases between. DNA of the CDR3: TGTGCCAGCCTTGGGGACAGCAATCAGCCCCAGCATTTT. This gives the protein CASLGDSNQPQHF.

V gene TRBV28 combines with J gene TRBJ2-3; D perhaps matches TRBD2 (6 bases). V was cut by 5 bases and J by 5 bases, with 11 bases left in between. This CDR3 has 13 residues. Germline lookup yields CDR1 MDHEN and CDR2 SYDVKM. CDR3 coding DNA: TGTGCCAGCAGTGGGGACTCCGGAGATACGCAGTATTTT. Translated, it gives CASSGDSGDTQYF.

The rearrangement links TRBV7-9 to TRBJ1-6; D ambiguous. The germline V gene encodes CDR1 SEHNR and CDR2 FQNEAQ (reference sequence). There are 13 residues in the CDR3. Trimming took 2 bases from V and 9 from J, leaving 8 bases between them. The CDR3 DNA sequence: TGTGCCAGCAGCTTACAGGCGGGTTCACCCCTCCACTTT. This gives the protein CASSLQAGSPLHF.

This clonotype occurred many times. The chain carries TRBV7-2 and TRBJ2-5; 9 nucleotides match TRBD1. This CDR3 spans 15 amino acids. The V segment lost 5 bases and the J segment 1 base; nucleotides outside the gene matches: 5. The V gene's germline CDR1 is SGHTA and CDR2 FQGNSA. CDR3 coding DNA: TGTGCCAGCAGCATCGTGACAGGGGGCCAAGAGACCCAGTACTTC. This sequence encodes CASSIVTGGQETQYF.

This clonotype was seen at least ten times. J is TRBJ1-1 and V is TRBV6-1; the D is unclear. The CDR3 sequence is 13 residues long. Germline loops: CDR1 MNHNS, CDR2 SASEGT. The V end lost 2 bases, the J end lost 4 bases, and 8 bases lay between the germline ends. The CDR3: CASSEWWGTEAFF. The CDR3 nucleotides are TGTGCCAGCAGTGAATGGTGGGGCACTGAAGCTTTCTTT.

The chain employs TRBV7-9 and TRBJ2-7; no clear D. With 4 bases removed from V and 0 bases from J, the gap between germline ends came to 16 bases. Germline V CDR1 and CDR2: SEHNR, FQNEAQ (reference sequence). The CDR3 runs to 16 residues. CDR3: CASSSLITGTSYEQYF. CDR3 sequence (DNA): TGTGCCAGCAGCTCTCTTATCACCGGAACCTCCTACGAGCAGTACTTC.

This clonotype appeared a few times. The chain joins TRBV27 to TRBJ2-7; D perhaps matches TRBD1 (5 bases). Germline V lookup: CDR1 MNHEY, CDR2 SMNVEV (reference sequence). V was clipped by 0 bases and J by 2 bases, with 14 bases between them. The CDR3 has 16 residues. The CDR3 reads CASSLSPGRATYEQYF. The DNA of the CDR3 is TGTGCCAGCAGTTTATCCCCGGGCAGGGCCACCTACGAGCAGTACTTC.

This clonotype turned up a few times. The V gene is TRBV20-1, the J gene TRBJ1-2; D is unresolved. The CDR3 is 12 amino acids. Germline CDR1 DFQATT, CDR2 SNEGSKA (reference sequence). Trimming pared 3 bases from V and 8 bases from J, leaving 13 bases between. CDR3 loop: CSASEGSNGYTF. The CDR3 DNA follows: TGCAGTGCTAGCGAGGGTTCTAACGGCTACACCTTC.

The sample holds many counts of this clonotype. The chain has TRBV12-3 or TRBV12-4 and TRBJ1-2, with a possible D match to TRBD1 (6 bases). Trimming shortened V by 6 bases and J by 4 bases, and 15 bases separated the two germline ends. This CDR3 region has 14 residues. The CDR3 reads CASRAGQTRYGYTF. CDR3 nucleotide sequence: TGTGCCAGCAGAGCAGGACAGACGCGCTATGGCTACACCTTC.

J is TRBJ2-3 and V is TRBV6-6; D is perhaps TRBD2 (5 bases). V was pared by 4 bases and J by 2 bases, with 7 bases between. The germline gives CDR1 MNHNY, CDR2 SVGAGI (reference sequence). This CDR3 region has 13 residues. Here the CDR3 reads CASSWTHTDTQYF. As DNA, the CDR3 is TGTGCCAGCAGTTGGACTCACACAGATACGCAGTATTTT.

Of note for this clonotype: Given a much more abundant clone one base away, this may be a read error. DNA for the CDR3: TGTGCCATCAGTTACTCGAGGGGACTAGCGGACTTCCAAGAGACCCAGTACTTC. This encodes CAISYSRGLADFQETQYF. The chain links TRBV10-3 to TRBJ2-5; 11 bases agree with TRBD2. Germline CDR1 is ENHRY and CDR2 is SYGVKD. CDR3 size: 18 residues. The V and J ends lost 5 bases and 1 base, in that order; junction bases with no gene match: 12.

The V call is TRBV6-1, the J call TRBJ2-4; 9 nucleotides line up with TRBD1. The CDR3 loop spans 15 amino acids. Germline CDR1 and CDR2: MNHNS and SASEGT. Trimming at V came to 4 bases and at J to 1 base, leaving 2 bases not matched to a gene. This CDR3 reads CASSAGQGAKNIQYF. The CDR3 nucleotides read TGTGCCAGCAGTGCAGGACAGGGGGCCAAAAACATTCAGTACTTC.

This rearrangement joins TRBV4-3 to TRBJ1-1, with D tentatively TRBD1 (5 bases). Germline values: CDR1 LGHNA, CDR2 YSLEER. The CDR3 loop spans 16 amino acids. Trimming left V 0 bases short and J 4 bases short, with 15 bases between. This CDR3 is CASSQDAARGVTEAFF. As DNA, the CDR3 is TGCGCCAGCAGCCAAGATGCCGCGAGGGGAGTCACTGAAGCTTTCTTT.

As DNA, the CDR3 is TGTGCCAGCAGTTACGGGCCAGGGGGCTTAACTGAAGCTTTCTTT. It codes for CASSYGPGGLTEAFF. The chain couples TRBV6-9 to TRBJ1-1; the match to TRBD1 covers 8 bases. With V trimmed by 3 bases and J by 5 bases, 8 bases remained unmatched. The CDR3 is made up of 15 amino acids. The germline V gene encodes CDR1 MNHGY and CDR2 SVAAGI.

This clonotype was seen only a few times. The rearrangement joins TRBV30 to TRBJ2-4; D remains ambiguous. Trimming pared 1 base from V and 6 bases from J, leaving 13 bases between. Germline-derived CDR1 and CDR2 are GTSNPN and SVGIG (reference sequence). This CDR3 contains 14 residues. The CDR3 is CAWSEGSPPNIQYF. CDR3 DNA: TGTGCCTGGAGTGAAGGCTCCCCCCCAAACATTCAGTACTTC.

This clonotype was seen many times. This chain links TRBV20-1 with TRBJ1-5, with D perhaps matching TRBD1 (5 bases). The CDR3 is 13 residues long. CDR1 is DFQATT, CDR2 SNEGSKA, per germline (reference sequence). The V end was cut by 5 bases, the J end by 7 bases, with 15 bases between. The CDR3, as DNA: TGCAGTGCTCTGGGGCCATCGGGGCAGCCCCAGCATTTT. It codes for CSALGPSGQPQHF.

This chain uses TRBV7-9 with TRBJ1-1; D is uncertain. V was shortened by 8 bases and J by 8 bases, with 15 bases between the two germline ends. Looked up from germline, CDR1 is SEHNR and CDR2 is FQNEAQ (reference sequence). The CDR3 has 12 amino acids. CDR3 residues: CASAPATPEAFF. The CDR3 nucleotides are TGTGCCAGCGCCCCAGCGACTCCCGAAGCTTTCTTT. The whole variable domain, filled in from reference TRBV7-9 and TRBJ1-1, reads DTGVSQNPRHKITKRGQNVTFRCDPISEHNRLYWYRQTLGQGPEFLTYFQNEAQLEKSRLLSDRFSAERPKGSFSTLEIQRTEQGDSAMYLCASAPATPEAFFGQGTRLTVV.

This clonotype turned up a few times. The chain links TRBV9 to TRBJ1-3; D may be TRBD1 (5 bases). V was pared by 6 bases and J by 2 bases, with 15 bases between. The CDR3 consists of 15 residues. Germline assignment: CDR1 SGDLS and CDR2 YYNGEE. The chain's CDR3 is CASTPGYLPGNTIYF. CDR3 nucleotides: TGTGCCAGCACCCCAGGGTACCTTCCTGGAAACACCATATATTTT.

This clonotype has ten or more counts. V is TRBV28 and J is TRBJ2-7; D may be TRBD2 (5 bases). The germline V and J ends were trimmed by 6 bases and 1 base, with 16 bases remaining between them. Germline CDR1 reads MDHEN; CDR2 reads SYDVKM. The CDR3 spans 15 residues. CDR3 residues: CASSLGADNSYEQYF. DNA for the CDR3: TGTGCCAGCAGCCTGGGAGCGGATAATTCCTACGAGCAGTACTTC. The variable domain in full, completed from reference TRBV28 and TRBJ2-7, reads DVKVTQSSRYLVKRTGEKVFLECVQDMDHENMFWYRQDPGLGLRLIYFSYDVKMKEKGDIPEGYSVSREKKERFSLILESASTNQTSMYLCASSLGADNSYEQYFGPGTRLTVT.

This clonotype showed up just a few times. The rearrangement uses TRBV9 and TRBJ2-2, with D unresolved. Germline CDR1 SGDLS, CDR2 YYNGEE. Trimming removed 0 bases from V and 7 bases from J, with 7 bases in between. This CDR3 comprises 13 residues. CDR3 in amino acids: CASSVAGIGELFF. CDR3 DNA sequence: TGTGCCAGCAGCGTAGCAGGAATCGGGGAGCTGTTTTTT.

This clonotype appeared many times. V usage is TRBV12-3 or TRBV12-4 and J usage is TRBJ1-1, with D possibly being TRBD1 (6 bases). V was clipped by 7 bases and J by 3 bases, with 15 bases between them. The CDR3 covers 14 residues. CDR3 nucleotide sequence: TGTGCCAGCACCAAATCGGACAGATACACTGAAGCTTTCTTT. Protein: CASTKSDRYTEAFF.

The V and J genes are TRBV5-1 and TRBJ2-7; D remains unclear. Germline V gene data show CDR1 as SGHRS and CDR2 as YFSETQ. This CDR3 comprises 12 residues. V was cut by 2 bases and J by 7 bases, with 10 bases left in between. For the CDR3, the DNA is TGCGCCAGCAGCTTCTCCGCCGAGGAGCAGTACTTC. It translates to CASSFSAEEQYF.

This clonotype came up once. This sequence may be a read error, since a much larger clone differs from it by one base. The chain joins TRBV6-5 to TRBJ2-5; no firm D call. CDR1 is MNHEY, CDR2 SVGAGI, per germline. There are 16 residues in the CDR3. CDR3 residues: CASSYPSGRLQGTQYF. CDR3 DNA: TGTGCCAGCAGTTACCCCTCCGGGCGGCTTCAAGGGACCCAGTACTTC.